A selection of T cell receptor beta chains follows, all from one sample in a study of T-cell reconstitution after alpha-beta-depleted transplantation in children. TCRdb passed the PCR reads through MiXCR, listing each CDR3 protein once. The data show roughly 300,000 distinct CDR3 sequences, 11% seen once. This specimen consisted of peripheral blood, obtained 180 days after TCRalphabeta/CD19-depleted stem cell transplant. The receptors come from a male patient between 2 and 10 years old who had a stem cell transplant for chronic granulomatous disease, so the T cells may come from the graft donor. CDR3s include the opening cysteine and the closing phenylalanine or tryptophan. The D gene is left open where the match is weak. For some rows the clone size is stated as once, few or many, or as a class when expanded; others skip it.

D gene	clone size	V gene	J gene	CDR3 protein	CDR3 DNA
.	many	TRBV12-3/TRBV12-4	TRBJ2-3	CASSGPRTDTQYF	TGTGCCAGCAGCGGGCCTAGAACAGATACGCAGTATTTT
.	.	TRBV11-2	TRBJ2-2	CASSLLSSGSKESGELFF	TGTGCCAGCAGCTTACTATCCTCAGGGTCCAAAGAAAGCGGGGAGCTGTTTTTT
.	many	TRBV7-9	TRBJ1-3	CASSIYTGAGNTIYF	TGTGCCAGCAGCATATATACAGGAGCTGGAAACACCATATATTTT
.	many	TRBV15	TRBJ2-3	CATSMRRVSTDTQYF	TGTGCCACCAGCATGCGTCGAGTTAGCACAGATACGCAGTATTTT
.	many	TRBV12-3/TRBV12-4	TRBJ1-5	CASSLWGGSNQPQHF	TGTGCCAGCAGTTTGTGGGGTGGGAGCAATCAGCCCCAGCATTTT
.	many	TRBV6-1	TRBJ2-7	CASTERPAGEQYF	TGTGCCAGCACCGAGCGCCCCGCCGGGGAGCAGTACTTC
TRBD1	many	TRBV5-1	TRBJ1-1	CASSFGTAATSNTEAFF	TGCGCCAGCAGCTTTGGGACAGCCGCAACCTCGAACACTGAAGCTTTCTTT
.	few	TRBV28	TRBJ2-2	CASSPLGGELFF	TGTGCCAGCAGTCCCTTAGGCGGGGAGCTGTTTTTT
.	.	TRBV7-3	TRBJ2-1	CASSLWNSCEQFF	TGTGCCAGCAGCTTGTGGAACTCCTGTGAGCAGTTCTTC
.	many	TRBV28	TRBJ1-1	CASSYLPNLQGAFF	TGTGCCAGCAGTTACCTACCAAACCTTCAAGGAGCTTTCTTT
.	many	TRBV20-1	TRBJ2-2	CSARGRGLAYTGELFF	TGCAGTGCTAGAGGGAGGGGCCTAGCTTACACCGGGGAGCTGTTTTTT
.	many	TRBV28	TRBJ2-1	CASSQGTPQFF	TGTGCCAGCAGCCAAGGGACCCCCCAGTTCTTC
.	many	TRBV5-1	TRBJ2-1	CASSFPGTVYNEQFF	TGCGCCAGCAGCTTCCCCGGGACTGTTTACAATGAGCAGTTCTTC
.	many	TRBV3-1	TRBJ2-5	CASSQPTSGRALETQYF	TGTGCCAGCAGCCAACCCACGTCCGGGAGAGCCCTGGAGACCCAGTACTTC
TRBD2	many	TRBV4-1	TRBJ2-3	CASSQELLAGGPDTQYF	TGCGCCAGCAGCCAAGAACTACTAGCGGGAGGGCCAGATACGCAGTATTTT
TRBD2	many	TRBV5-1	TRBJ2-2	CASSFGLAGGPAGELFF	TGCGCCAGCAGCTTTGGACTAGCGGGAGGGCCAGCCGGGGAGCTGTTTTTT
.	many	TRBV6-5	TRBJ1-1	CASSYVGGEGKAFF	TGTGCCAGCAGTTACGTGGGGGGCGAGGGTAAAGCTTTCTTT
.	few	TRBV28	TRBJ1-2	CASSFGRDIGYTF	TGTGCCAGCAGTTTCGGCAGGGATATAGGCTACACCTTC
.	.	TRBV7-2	TRBJ2-2	CASSKERARLTGELFF	TGTGCCAGCTCAAAGGAGAGGGCGCGGCTCACCGGGGAGCTGTTTTTT
.	many	TRBV7-8	TRBJ2-1	CASRTIAEGNEQFF	TGTGCCAGCAGAACAATAGCGGAGGGCAATGAGCAGTTCTTC
.	many	TRBV15	TRBJ2-5	CATSGRRGPQETQYF	TGTGCCACCAGCGGACGTCGGGGGCCCCAAGAGACCCAGTACTTC
.	many	TRBV20-1	TRBJ1-5	CSASSFYGPNQPQHF	TGCAGTGCTAGTTCTTTTTACGGACCCAATCAGCCCCAGCATTTT
.	many	TRBV12-3/TRBV12-4	TRBJ2-5	CASSLGFPPETQYF	TGTGCCAGCAGTTTGGGTTTCCCCCCAGAGACCCAGTACTTC
TRBD1	many	TRBV6-1	TRBJ2-6	CASRPGGRLSGANVLTF	TGTGCCAGCAGACCAGGGGGAAGGTTATCTGGGGCCAACGTCCTGACTTTC
TRBD2	.	TRBV6-2/TRBV6-3	TRBJ2-1	CASSYGQYSGRATYNEQFF	TGTGCCAGCAGTTATGGGCAGTATAGCGGGAGGGCAACCTACAATGAGCAGTTCTTC
.	many	TRBV18	TRBJ2-5	CASSNPTGLHGETQYF	TGTGCCAGCTCAAACCCGACAGGCCTCCACGGGGAGACCCAGTACTTC
.	many	TRBV10-2	TRBJ2-7	CASTLRGSYEQYF	TGCGCCAGCACCTTGCGGGGCAGCTACGAGCAGTACTTC
TRBD2	many	TRBV10-3	TRBJ2-3	CAISEDFGGALTDTQYF	TGTGCCATCAGTGAGGACTTCGGGGGGGCCCTCACAGATACGCAGTATTTT
TRBD2	many	TRBV5-1	TRBJ2-1	CASSPPLAGVYNEQFF	TGCGCCAGCAGCCCTCCACTAGCGGGAGTCTACAATGAGCAGTTCTTC
TRBD1	.	TRBV20-1	TRBJ1-4	CSARGYRGSNEKLFF	TGCAGTGCTAGAGGGTACAGGGGTTCTAATGAAAAACTGTTTTTT
TRBD1	many	TRBV12-3/TRBV12-4	TRBJ2-3	CASSFSTGRTDTQYF	TGTGCCAGCAGCTTCTCGACAGGGCGCACAGATACGCAGTATTTT
.	many	TRBV30	TRBJ2-3	CAWMGPRGQYF	TGTGCCTGGATGGGACCAAGAGGCCAGTATTTT
TRBD2	.	TRBV28	TRBJ2-1	CASSLSSGSLAGVSNEQFF	TGTGCCAGCAGTTTATCGTCAGGGTCCCTAGCGGGAGTAAGTAATGAGCAGTTCTTC
.	many	TRBV3-1	TRBJ2-1	CASSHLGIFNEQFF	TGTGCCAGCAGCCACCTGGGGATCTTTAATGAGCAGTTCTTC
.	many	TRBV3-1	TRBJ1-5	CASSRQYNQPQHF	TGTGCCAGCAGTCGACAGTATAATCAGCCCCAGCATTTT
.	many	TRBV28	TRBJ2-5	CASSLGFPGEPQETQYF	TGTGCCAGCAGTTTGGGGTTTCCGGGGGAACCCCAAGAGACCCAGTACTTC
.	many	TRBV5-1	TRBJ1-3	CASSLASMGGSGNTIYF	TGCGCCAGCAGCTTGGCCAGTATGGGCGGCTCTGGAAACACCATATATTTT
.	many	TRBV9	TRBJ2-2	CASSALAAGELFF	TGTGCCAGCAGCGCTTTAGCGGCCGGGGAGCTGTTTTTT
TRBD2	many	TRBV29-1	TRBJ2-5	CSVPKTSGSGETQYF	TGCAGCGTTCCTAAGACTAGCGGGAGTGGAGAGACCCAGTACTTC
TRBD1	many	TRBV5-5	TRBJ1-2	CASRRTGAPLNYGYTF	TGTGCCAGCAGACGGACAGGGGCCCCTCTTAACTATGGCTACACCTTC
.	many	TRBV5-1	TRBJ2-7	CASSPAKVKSEQYF	TGCGCCAGCAGCCCCGCAAAGGTTAAGTCCGAGCAGTACTTC
.	.	TRBV28	TRBJ2-7	CASTPTTYEQYF	TGTGCCAGCACCCCGACCACCTACGAGCAGTACTTC
TRBD2	.	TRBV6-2/TRBV6-3	TRBJ2-1	CASSYAKGTSGRWNEQFF	TGTGCCAGCAGTTACGCAAAAGGGACTAGCGGGAGGTGGAATGAGCAGTTCTTC
TRBD1	medium-sized	TRBV7-2	TRBJ1-6	CASSLGDRAAVPLHF	TGTGCCAGCAGCTTAGGGGACAGGGCGGCGGTACCCCTCCACTTT
TRBD2	many	TRBV5-1	TRBJ2-1	CASSPWASGANEQFF	TGCGCCAGCAGCCCGTGGGCTAGCGGAGCCAATGAGCAGTTCTTC